This T cell receptor (beta chain) was obtained from a study of breast tumors, draining lymph nodes, adjacent tissues. MiXCR, run by TCRdb on the multiplex PCR reads, gives a single entry per CDR3 protein. The data contain about 21,000 distinct CDR3 sequences, 40% to 45% of them singletons. Turning to this clonotype: The target antigen is unknown.

Findings of the study overall: Data fit most tumor T cells coming from lymph node, expanding in tumor. Tumors had less TCR diversity than lymph nodes, more than nontumor tissue.

The specimen sequenced was breast tumor tissue. This receptor was identified in a female donor with breast cancer. Some clones in this sample may be carry-over from other donors' samples.

The DNA of the CDR3 is TGTGCCACGGGGCATCGGATTGAAGAGACCCAGTACTTC. It encodes CATGHRIEETQYF. The V call is TRBV6-5, the J call TRBJ2-5; tentatively, D is TRBD1 or TRBD2 (5 bases each). The CDR3 spans 13 residues. The germline V gene has CDR1 MNHEY and CDR2 SVGAGI. Deletions cut 10 bases from V and 3 bases from J, with 15 bases between.